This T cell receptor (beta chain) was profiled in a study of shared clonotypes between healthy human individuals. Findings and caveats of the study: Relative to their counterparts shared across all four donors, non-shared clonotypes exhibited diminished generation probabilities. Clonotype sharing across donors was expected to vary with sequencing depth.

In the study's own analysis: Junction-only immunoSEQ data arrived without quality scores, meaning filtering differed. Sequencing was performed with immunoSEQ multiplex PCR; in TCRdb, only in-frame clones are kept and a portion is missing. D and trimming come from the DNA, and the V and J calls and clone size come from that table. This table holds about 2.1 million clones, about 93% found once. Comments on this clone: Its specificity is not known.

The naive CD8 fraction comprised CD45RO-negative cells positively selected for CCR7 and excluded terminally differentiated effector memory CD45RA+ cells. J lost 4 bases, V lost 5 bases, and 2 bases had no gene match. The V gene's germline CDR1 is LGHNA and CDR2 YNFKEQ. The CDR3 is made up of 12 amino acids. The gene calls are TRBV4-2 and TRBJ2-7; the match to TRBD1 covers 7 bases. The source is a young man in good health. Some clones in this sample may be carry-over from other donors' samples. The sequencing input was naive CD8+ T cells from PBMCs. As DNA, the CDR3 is TGTGCCAGCAGCAAGACAGGGTACGAGCAGTACTTC. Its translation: CASSKTGYEQYF.